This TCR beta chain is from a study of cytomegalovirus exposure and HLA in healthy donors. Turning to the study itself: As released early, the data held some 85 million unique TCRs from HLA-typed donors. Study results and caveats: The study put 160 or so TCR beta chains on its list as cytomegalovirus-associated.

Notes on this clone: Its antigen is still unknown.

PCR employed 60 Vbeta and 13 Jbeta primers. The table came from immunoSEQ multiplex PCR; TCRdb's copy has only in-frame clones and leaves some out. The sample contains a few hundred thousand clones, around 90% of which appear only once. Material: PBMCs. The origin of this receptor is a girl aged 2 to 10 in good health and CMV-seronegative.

The CDR3: CASSPTGEEKLFF. Here the CDR3 DNA reads TGTGCCAGCAGCCCAACAGGGGAGGAAAAACTGTTTTTT. The genes are TRBV6-5 and TRBJ1-4, with 7 bases matching TRBD1. The CDR3 spans 13 residues. V shed 6 bases, J shed 8 bases, and the junction held 6 bases outside the gene matches. CDR1 is MNHEY, CDR2 SVGAGI, per germline.